This T cell receptor (beta chain) was identified in a study of T cell responses to AZD1222 COVID-19 vaccine. General observations from the study: White British people made up most donors, females outnumbered males, and clonal diversity was possibly underestimated.

Germline V gene sequence: CDR1 LNHDA, CDR2 SQIVND (reference sequence). This CDR3 spans 18 amino acids. V was cut by 5 bases and J by 7 bases, with 24 bases left in between. About this clone itself: Its antigen remains unidentified.

Generated by immunoSEQ multiplex PCR, the TCRdb table keeps only in-frame clones and is missing some. Among 35,000 to 50,000 clones listed, about four fifths were seen once. The clonotype originates from an adult who received the MenACWY meningococcal vaccine as a control. Sequencing used peripheral blood, obtained 28 days after the second dose of the MenACWY control vaccine. V and J are TRBV19 and TRBJ1-6, with D tentatively TRBD1 (6 bases). For the CDR3, the DNA is TGTGCCAGTAGTTCACCTGAAGCCCACACAGGGTTCAATTCACCCCTCCACTTT. This sequence encodes CASSSPEAHTGFNSPLHF.